These 18 T cell receptor beta chains share one sample of origin, sequenced in a study of technical replicates of blood from a few donors. Measured with immunoSEQ multiplex PCR; TCRdb has only the in-frame clones, and not every one. This table has approximately 90,000 clones, nearly 97% appearing once. Specimen: T cells isolated from PBMCs. These receptors all come from a human donor in good health.

The chain is built from TRBV23-1 and TRBJ1-4; D is perhaps TRBD1 (6 bases). TRBV23-1 has ORF status, its function being uncertain. The CDR3 has 10 amino acids. Trimming removed 8 bases at V and 15 bases at J, with 13 bases between. The CDR3: CASVRGIMFF. CDR3 DNA: TGCGCCAGCGTGAGGGGGATCATGTTTTTT.

The rearrangement uses TRBV2 and TRBJ2-3; 7 bases are shared with TRBD1. V gave up 7 bases and J gave up 2 bases; unmatched junction bases: 3. The CDR3 is 13 residues long. Germline assignment: CDR1 SNHLY and CDR2 FYNNEI. Here the CDR3 DNA reads TGTGCCAGCATGGGACAGCTCACAGATACGCAGTATTTT. Its protein product is CASMGQLTDTQYF.

The chain recombines TRBV27 with TRBJ1-5; tentatively, D is TRBD1 (5 bases). The V gene's germline CDR1 is MNHEY and CDR2 SMNVEV (reference sequence). Trimming took 3 bases from V and 0 from J, leaving 9 bases between them. This CDR3 comprises 15 residues. The CDR3 here is CASSLTAYSNQPQHF. In DNA form, the CDR3 reads TGTGCCAGCAGTTTGACAGCCTATAGCAATCAGCCCCAGCATTTT.

This clone was found once. The V call is TRBV6-5, the J call TRBJ2-2; D gene uncertain. Trimming shortened V by 4 bases and J by 7 bases, and 7 bases separated the two germline ends. CDR1 is MNHEY and CDR2 is SVGAGI in the germline V gene. The CDR3 is 12 amino acids. The CDR3 nucleotides read TGTGCCAGCAGTTGGTTCGGCGGGGAGCTGTTTTTT. This encodes CASSWFGGELFF.

In DNA form, the CDR3 reads TGTGCCAGCAGCCCTCGGGGCGGGAGGGTCACAGATACGCAGTATTTT. Amino acid sequence: CASSPRGGRVTDTQYF. The chain combines TRBV7-6 with TRBJ2-3; 9 nucleotides line up with TRBD2. There are 16 residues in the CDR3. V lost 5 bases and J lost 2; bases outside the gene matches: 8. The germline V gene has CDR1 SGHVS and CDR2 FNYEAQ. Full variable domain (remainder filled in from reference TRBV7-6 and TRBJ2-3): GAGVSQSPRYKVTKRGQDVALRCDPISGHVSLYWYRQALGQGPEFLTYFNYEAQQDKSGLPNDRFSAERPEGSISTLTIQRTEQRDSAMYRCASSPRGGRVTDTQYFGPGTRLTVL.

The V and J genes are TRBV7-9 and TRBJ2-7; D is unclear. The CDR3 consists of 12 residues. The V end lost 1 base, the J end lost 3 bases, and 4 bases lay between the germline ends. The germline V gene encodes CDR1 SEHNR and CDR2 FQNEAQ (reference sequence). The CDR3 spells CASSLDNYEQYF. CDR3 nucleotides: TGTGCCAGCAGCTTAGACAACTACGAGCAGTACTTC.

The chain recombines TRBV29-1 with TRBJ2-3; 11 positions agree with TRBD2. With V trimmed by 6 bases and J by 0 bases, 8 bases remained unmatched. There are 16 residues in the CDR3. CDR1 and CDR2 (germline): SQVTM, ANQGSEA. Written as DNA, the CDR3 is TGCAGCGTGAACTTAGCGGGAGGGCCGAGCACAGATACGCAGTATTTT. It yields the protein CSVNLAGGPSTDTQYF.

V and J are TRBV5-6 and TRBJ2-3; 11 nucleotides agree with TRBD1. CDR1 and CDR2 (germline): SGHDT, YYEEEE. The CDR3 totals 14 residues. With V trimmed by 4 bases and J by 6 bases, 4 bases remained unmatched. In DNA, the CDR3 is TGTGCCAGCAGCCAGGGACAGGGGGTGGATACGCAGTATTTT. Its translation is CASSQGQGVDTQYF.

The chain has TRBV27 and TRBJ2-7; 13 bases fit TRBD2. The CDR3 contains 16 residues. Germline V gene sequence: CDR1 MNHEY, CDR2 SMNVEV (reference sequence). V shed 5 bases, J shed 3 bases, and the junction held 7 bases outside the gene matches. The CDR3 here is CASSARTSGSRYEQYF. CDR3 DNA sequence: TGTGCCAGCAGTGCGCGGACTAGCGGGAGCCGCTACGAGCAGTACTTC.

This rearrangement joins TRBV6-6 to TRBJ1-5, with D possibly matching TRBD1 (6 bases). The CDR3 is 13 amino acids. V was pared by 11 bases and J by 3 bases, with 14 bases between. Germline V gene data show CDR1 as MNHNY and CDR2 as SVGAGI (reference sequence). The CDR3 protein is CAGAPGDNQPQHF. CDR3 bases: TGTGCCGGTGCCCCAGGGGACAATCAGCCCCAGCATTTT.

This chain joins TRBV28 and TRBJ1-3; D might be TRBD1 (6 bases). There are 16 residues in the CDR3. Germline CDR1 and CDR2: MDHEN and SYDVKM. V lost 6 bases, J lost 13 bases, and 28 bases lay in between. As DNA, the CDR3 is TGTGCCAGCAGCCTCGGCGGGGGCTCATCCCGTGGCGAGATATATTTT. This codes for CASSLGGGSSRGEIYF.

The chain recombines TRBV25-1 with TRBJ2-5, with 9 bases fitting TRBD2. CDR3 length: 15 amino acids. CDR1 and CDR2 (germline): MGHDK, SYGVNS. After removal of 3 bases from V and 2 bases from J, the junction contained 4 bases not matched to a gene. The CDR3: CASSDRSGGQETQYF. CDR3 nucleotides: TGTGCCAGCAGTGATCGAAGCGGGGGGCAAGAGACCCAGTACTTC.

The chain has TRBV6-6 and TRBJ2-1, with a weak D call TRBD2 (5 bases). The CDR3 extends over 12 amino acids. Trimming took off 6 bases at V and 8 bases at J, with 11 bases between the two ends. Per germline, CDR1 MNHNY and CDR2 SVGAGI (reference sequence). CDR3 DNA: TGTGCCAGCAGATCCGGACTTTATGAGCAGTTCTTC. Translation: CASRSGLYEQFF.

The chain recombines TRBV19 with TRBJ2-3; TRBD1 matches at 11 bases. From germline, CDR1 is LNHDA and CDR2 SQIVND (reference sequence). With 4 bases clipped from V and 4 bases from J, the junction kept 1 base outside the gene matches. CDR3 size: 14 residues. This chain's CDR3 is CASSTGQGADTQYF. The CDR3 nucleotides read TGTGCCAGTAGTACGGGACAGGGGGCAGATACGCAGTATTTT.

This clone was seen only once. This chain connects TRBV19 to TRBJ1-6; 8 positions match TRBD1. Looked up from germline, CDR1 is LNHDA and CDR2 is SQIVND (reference sequence). The CDR3 runs to 13 residues. V dropped 8 bases and J dropped 8; count of bases not matched to a gene: 5. The CDR3 region has the DNA TGTGCCAGTGGTGACAGGGGCCATTCACCCCTCCACTTT. This codes for CASGDRGHSPLHF.

This clone occurred once. The rearrangement joins TRBV6-5 to TRBJ1-2; 7 positions match TRBD1. From germline, CDR1 is MNHEY and CDR2 SVGAGI. The CDR3 sequence is 14 residues long. Trimming removed 0 bases from V and 4 bases from J; junction bases left unmatched: 2. The CDR3: CASSYSRDSYGYTF. DNA of the CDR3: TGTGCCAGCAGTTACTCTCGGGACAGCTATGGCTACACCTTC.

The chain is built from TRBV5-5 and TRBJ2-3; TRBD2 agrees at 13 bases. Germline CDR1 is SGHKS and CDR2 is YYEKEE (reference sequence). V gave up 4 bases and J gave up 2 bases; unmatched junction bases: 4. The CDR3 length is 16 residues. CDR3 nucleotides: TGTGCCAGCAGCGCCGGACTAGCGGGAGTCACAGATACGCAGTATTTT. It yields the protein CASSAGLAGVTDTQYF.

This chain joins TRBV5-6 and TRBJ1-2; D might be TRBD1 (5 bases). Per germline, CDR1 SGHDT and CDR2 YYEEEE. V lost 0 bases, J lost 2 bases, and 5 bases lay in between. The CDR3 consists of 13 residues. CDR3 protein: CASSLGQNYGYTF. The DNA of the CDR3 is TGTGCCAGCAGCTTGGGACAGAACTATGGCTACACCTTC.